The 26 T cell receptor beta chains reported below all come from one sample, sequenced in a study of cytomegalovirus exposure and HLA in healthy donors (dated by TCRdb to 2017 to 2019). Libraries were built with the immunoSEQ multiplex PCR assay. For the multiplex PCR, a mixture combining 60 forward primers for TCR Vbeta segments and 13 reverse primers for TCR Jbeta segments was used. TCRdb re-hosts the immuneACCESS table, in-frame sequences only. Its copies lack some clones; in the studies checked, an unresolved V gene accounts for under half of them, and the cause for the rest is not known. The sample yields approximately 140,000 clones; 60% to 85% were counted once. The top ten constitute about 2.5% of the sample. The specimen sequenced was PBMCs. These receptors all stem from a male donor in good health and CMV-seronegative.

The V and J genes are TRBV7-2 and TRBJ2-2, with a weak D call TRBD1 (5 bases). The CDR3 length is 15 residues. CDR1 is SGHTA and CDR2 is FQGNSA in the germline V gene. V gave up 5 bases and J gave up 6 bases, with 16 bases separating them. CDR3 amino acids: CASSPGQGIAGELFF. The CDR3 nucleotides are TGTGCCAGCAGCCCAGGGCAGGGTATAGCCGGGGAGCTGTTTTTT.

V and J are TRBV29-1 and TRBJ1-2; D is perhaps TRBD1 (5 bases). The germline V gene has CDR1 SQVTM and CDR2 ANQGSEA. There are 10 residues in the CDR3. V lost 6 bases and J 6 bases, leaving 8 bases between the germline ends. Here the CDR3 reads CSVGGDGYTF. CDR3 in DNA: TGCAGCGTCGGGGGGGATGGCTACACCTTC.

The gene calls are TRBV30 and TRBJ1-5; the D gene is possibly TRBD1 (5 bases). In germline, CDR1 is GTSNPN, CDR2 SVGIG (reference sequence). Trimming stripped 1 base from V and 0 bases from J, with 22 bases between. The CDR3 is 19 amino acids. The CDR3 here is CAWSATGPVGPYSNQPQHF. In DNA form, the CDR3 reads TGTGCCTGGAGTGCTACAGGTCCTGTAGGTCCGTATAGCAATCAGCCCCAGCATTTT. Full variable domain (remainder filled in from reference TRBV30 and TRBJ1-5): SQTIHQWPATLVQPVGSPLSLECTVEGTSNPNLYWYRQAAGRGLQLLFYSVGIGQISSEVPQNLSASRPQDRQFILSSKKLLLSDSGFYLCAWSATGPVGPYSNQPQHFGDGTRLSIL.

The chain links TRBV5-4 to TRBJ1-6; D may be TRBD1 (6 bases). The CDR3 has 15 amino acids. Germline-derived CDR1 and CDR2 are SGHNT and YYREEE (reference sequence). The V end was cut by 1 base, the J end by 9 bases, with 14 bases between. In nucleotides, the CDR3 is TGTGCCAGCAGCTTGACCAGGGGTCTGGCTTCACCCCTCCACTTT. This codes for CASSLTRGLASPLHF.

The chain links TRBV6-4 to TRBJ2-4; 7 bases fit TRBD1. CDR3 length: 13 amino acids. The V gene end was trimmed by 0 bases and the J gene end by 8 bases; junction bases not matched to a gene: 1. Germline-derived CDR1 and CDR2 are MRHNA and SNTAGT. The CDR3 DNA reads TGTGCCAGCAGTGACTCTCAGGGGGACATTCAGTACTTC. Its translation is CASSDSQGDIQYF.

The V call is TRBV7-2, the J call TRBJ2-7; 12 bases map to TRBD1. This CDR3 spans 16 amino acids. V shed 4 bases, J shed 2 bases, and the junction held 6 bases outside the gene matches. Germline CDR1 is SGHTA and CDR2 is FQGNSA. DNA for the CDR3: TGTGCCAGCAGCTCGGGACAGGGGGCGCGGACCTACGAGCAGTACTTC. Translated, it gives CASSSGQGARTYEQYF.

The rearrangement uses TRBV10-3 and TRBJ1-1, with 9 bases matching TRBD1. This CDR3 comprises 14 residues. The trim removed 11 bases at V and 6 bases at J, leaving 13 bases unmatched. Germline V CDR1 and CDR2: ENHRY, SYGVKD. The CDR3 region has the DNA TGTGCCGCCGGGGAGTGGGGACAGGGTGCTGAAGCTTTCTTT. It codes for CAAGEWGQGAEAFF.

The genes are TRBV14 and TRBJ1-3; TRBD1 matches at 7 bases. The CDR3 runs to 14 residues. Germline values: CDR1 SGHDN, CDR2 FVKESK. Trimming at V came to 2 bases and at J to 3 bases, leaving 1 base not matched to a gene. For the CDR3, the DNA is TGTGCCAGCAGCCAACGGGACAGTGGAAACACCATATATTTT. Translated: CASSQRDSGNTIYF.

V gene TRBV19 combines with J gene TRBJ2-7, with D perhaps TRBD1 (6 bases). V was pared by 5 bases and J by 1 base, with 9 bases between. This CDR3 region has 13 residues. CDR1 is LNHDA, CDR2 SQIVND, per germline (reference sequence). The CDR3 reads CASSAGTSYEQYF. DNA of the CDR3: TGTGCCAGTAGTGCCGGGACATCCTACGAGCAGTACTTC.

This chain connects TRBV6-5 to TRBJ1-5, with TRBD1 as a possible D gene (5 bases). The length of the CDR3 is 15 residues. Trimming took off 6 bases at V and 4 bases at J, with 16 bases between the two ends. CDR1 and CDR2 from the germline V gene are MNHEY and SVGAGI. The CDR3 nucleotides read TGTGCCAGCAGCTGGAGGGGAGTATGGAATCAGCCCCAGCATTTT. Encoded protein: CASSWRGVWNQPQHF.

V usage is TRBV23-1 and J usage is TRBJ2-7, with D maybe TRBD1 (6 bases). Being an ORF, TRBV23-1 has a function that is uncertain. This CDR3 has 16 residues. Between the trimmed V and J ends, which lost 4 bases and 3 bases, there was a span of 19 bases. The CDR3 loop is CASSLEGHRAVYEQYF. The CDR3 region has the DNA TGCGCCAGCAGTCTAGAAGGGCACAGGGCTGTCTACGAGCAGTACTTC.

This clone has only a few counts. One end of the junction fails to match germline, which may point to a read error. CDR3: CASSLGPGQGSYEQYF. CDR3 in DNA: TGTGCTAGCAGCTTAGGTCCGGGACAGGGTTCCTACGAGCAGTACTTC. This chain uses TRBV7-7 with TRBJ2-7; 9 nucleotides align to TRBD1. Germline V lookup: CDR1 SSHAT, CDR2 FNYEAQ (reference sequence). The CDR3 loop spans 16 amino acids.

The chain is built from TRBV7-9 and TRBJ2-3; D not certain. The CDR3 spans 15 residues. V was trimmed by 5 bases and J by 0 bases, leaving 12 bases between them. Germline loops: CDR1 SEHNR, CDR2 FQNEAQ (reference sequence). The DNA of the CDR3 is TGTGCCAGCAGCCCCATTGTGAGCAGCACAGATACGCAGTATTTT. Encoded protein: CASSPIVSSTDTQYF.

The V call is TRBV27, the J call TRBJ1-4; D uncertain. This CDR3 contains 13 residues. Germline V gene sequence: CDR1 MNHEY, CDR2 SMNVEV (reference sequence). V was cut by 9 bases and J by 7 bases, with 15 bases left in between. CDR3 loop: CARPPRSCEKLFF. The CDR3 DNA reads TGTGCCAGACCCCCCCGGAGTTGTGAAAAACTGTTTTTT.

This sequence joins TRBV18 and TRBJ1-4, with D tentatively TRBD1 (6 bases). The CDR3 covers 15 residues. Trimming removed 5 bases at V and 6 bases at J, with 16 bases between. Per germline, CDR1 KGHSH and CDR2 LQKENI. This CDR3 reads CASSDAGVYYEKLFF. The CDR3 bases are TGTGCCAGCTCAGACGCAGGGGTATATTATGAAAAACTGTTTTTT.

CDR3 in amino acids: CASSFQGGNQPQHF. For the CDR3, the DNA is TGTGCCAGCAGTTTTCAAGGGGGCAATCAGCCCCAGCATTTT. This rearrangement joins TRBV27 to TRBJ1-5; a weak D match, TRBD1 (5 bases). Germline-derived CDR1 and CDR2 are MNHEY and SMNVEV (reference sequence). V was cut by 3 bases and J by 2 bases, with 8 bases left in between. This CDR3 is built from 14 residues.

This clone was observed a few times. CDR3 DNA sequence: TGTGCCAGTAGTCCGGGGACAGCTAACTATGGCTACACCTTC. It specifies CASSPGTANYGYTF. V usage is TRBV19 and J usage is TRBJ1-2; 7 bases map to TRBD1. This CDR3 spans 14 amino acids. From germline, CDR1 is LNHDA and CDR2 SQIVND (reference sequence). V was clipped by 5 bases and J by 0 bases; unmatched bases: 3. Full variable domain (outside the CDR3, taken from reference TRBV19 and TRBJ1-2): DGGITQSPKYLFRKEGQNVTLSCEQNLNHDAMYWYRQDPGQGLRLIYYSQIVNDFQKGDIAEGYSVSREKKESFPLTVTSAQKNPTAFYLCASSPGTANYGYTFGSGTRLTVV.

A remark on this clone: This same CDR3 is encoded by further DNA sequences in the sample. This chain joins TRBV29-1 and TRBJ1-5; the D gene is possibly TRBD1 (5 bases). V was trimmed by 3 bases and J by 2 bases, leaving 8 bases between them. The CDR3 loop spans 13 amino acids. Germline assignment: CDR1 SQVTM and CDR2 ANQGSEA. CDR3 region: CSVEGQGNQPQHF. The CDR3 DNA reads TGCAGCGTTGAGGGGCAGGGCAATCAGCCCCAGCATTTT.

This chain links TRBV9 with TRBJ2-3, with TRBD2 matching 7 bases. Germline CDR1 SGDLS, CDR2 YYNGEE. The CDR3 extends over 15 amino acids. The V gene end was trimmed by 0 bases and the J gene end by 0 bases; junction bases not matched to a gene: 1. CDR3 residues: CASSVAGGSTDTQYF. In DNA, the CDR3 is TGTGCCAGCAGCGTAGCGGGGGGTAGCACAGATACGCAGTATTTT.

The chain combines TRBV18 with TRBJ1-1, with 7 bases matching TRBD1. Trimming took 3 bases from V and 5 from J; bases not matched to a gene: 9. In germline, CDR1 is KGHSH, CDR2 LQKENI. The CDR3 runs to 15 residues. CDR3 sequence reads: CASSPAGGRVTEAFF. The CDR3 DNA sequence: TGTGCCAGCTCACCGGCAGGGGGTAGGGTGACTGAAGCTTTCTTT.

The CDR3 nucleotides are TGCGCCAGCAGCCAAGAGAGGGTAGCGGGAGCCTCAGATACGCAGTATTTT. It is translated as CASSQERVAGASDTQYF. The V gene is TRBV4-1, the J gene TRBJ2-3; 9 nucleotides agree with TRBD2. The V gene end was trimmed by 0 bases and the J gene end by 4 bases; junction bases not matched to a gene: 8. This CDR3 has 17 amino acids. The V gene's germline CDR1 is MGHRA and CDR2 YSYEKL.

This clone occurred a few times. This sequence joins TRBV27 and TRBJ2-1; 9 positions agree with TRBD2. Germline V gene sequence: CDR1 MNHEY, CDR2 SMNVEV (reference sequence). J gave up 6 bases and V 8 bases, and 11 bases lay outside the gene matches. The CDR3 is 15 residues long. The CDR3 region is CASFPLAGPFNEQFF. The CDR3 region has the DNA TGTGCCAGCTTCCCCCTAGCGGGGCCGTTCAATGAGCAGTTCTTC.

This clone was seen once. The chain carries TRBV7-3 and TRBJ2-1, with 11 bases aligning to TRBD1. Unmatched junction bases numbered 5, after V lost 3 bases and J lost 4 bases. CDR3 length: 16 amino acids. Looked up from germline, CDR1 is SGHTA and CDR2 is FQGTGA. The DNA for the CDR3 is TGTGCCAGCAGCTTCCCGGACAGGGGGCCGTACAATGAGCAGTTCTTC. The encoded protein is CASSFPDRGPYNEQFF.

The rearrangement links TRBV7-9 to TRBJ1-1, with TRBD1 identical over 7 bases. Germline V gene data show CDR1 as SEHNR and CDR2 as FQNEAQ (reference sequence). The CDR3 is 11 residues long. V lost 7 bases and J lost 8; bases outside the gene matches: 4. The CDR3 sequence is CASTTGAEAFF. The CDR3 nucleotides read TGTGCCAGCACCACAGGGGCCGAAGCTTTCTTT. The full variable domain, completed using reference TRBV7-9 and TRBJ1-1, is DTGVSQNPRHKITKRGQNVTFRCDPISEHNRLYWYRQTLGQGPEFLTYFQNEAQLEKSRLLSDRFSAERPKGSFSTLEIQRTEQGDSAMYLCASTTGAEAFFGQGTRLTVV.

In nucleotides, the CDR3 is TGTGCCAGCTCCCCCGGGGGGGTTTCCTACGAGCAGTACTTC. Its translation is CASSPGGVSYEQYF. J is TRBJ2-7 and V is TRBV11-3, with 8 bases identical to TRBD2. The germline CDR1 and CDR2 sequences are SGHNT and YENEEA. The CDR3 is 14 amino acids. With V trimmed by 8 bases and J by 1 base, 7 bases remained unmatched.

The gene calls are TRBV6-5 and TRBJ1-2; 7 bases fit TRBD1. Germline values: CDR1 MNHEY, CDR2 SVGAGI. V shed 5 bases, J shed 1 base, and the junction held 7 bases outside the gene matches. The CDR3 has 15 amino acids. CDR3 nucleotides: TGTGCCAGCAGTCGCCAGGGACAGATTAACTATGGCTACACCTTC. Translated: CASSRQGQINYGYTF.